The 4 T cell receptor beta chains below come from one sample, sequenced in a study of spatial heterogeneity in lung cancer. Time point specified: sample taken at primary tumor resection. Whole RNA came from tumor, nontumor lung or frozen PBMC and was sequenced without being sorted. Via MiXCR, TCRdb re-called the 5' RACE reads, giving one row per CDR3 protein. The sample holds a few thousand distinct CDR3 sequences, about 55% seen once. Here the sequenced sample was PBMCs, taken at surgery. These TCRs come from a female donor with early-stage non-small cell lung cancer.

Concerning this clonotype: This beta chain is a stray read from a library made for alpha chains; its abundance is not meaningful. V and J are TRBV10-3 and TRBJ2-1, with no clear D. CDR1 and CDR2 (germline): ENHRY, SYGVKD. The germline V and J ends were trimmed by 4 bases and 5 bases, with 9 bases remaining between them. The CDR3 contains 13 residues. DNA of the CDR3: TGTGCCATCAGTGTAGGGCTAAACAATGAGCAGTTCTTC. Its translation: CAISVGLNNEQFF.

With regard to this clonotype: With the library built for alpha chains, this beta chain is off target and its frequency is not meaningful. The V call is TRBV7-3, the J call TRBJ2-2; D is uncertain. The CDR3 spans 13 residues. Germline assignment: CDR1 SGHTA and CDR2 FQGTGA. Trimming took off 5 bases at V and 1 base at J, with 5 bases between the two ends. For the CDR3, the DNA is TGTGCCAGCAGCCGGCGGAACACCGGGGAGCTGTTTTTT. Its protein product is CASSRRNTGELFF.

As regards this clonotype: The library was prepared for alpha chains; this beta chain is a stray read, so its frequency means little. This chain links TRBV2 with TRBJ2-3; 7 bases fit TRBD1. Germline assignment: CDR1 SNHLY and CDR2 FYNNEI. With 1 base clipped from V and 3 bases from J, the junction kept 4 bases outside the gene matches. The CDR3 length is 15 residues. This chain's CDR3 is CASSEGGGFTDTQYF. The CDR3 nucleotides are TGTGCCAGCAGTGAAGGAGGGGGCTTTACAGATACGCAGTATTTT.

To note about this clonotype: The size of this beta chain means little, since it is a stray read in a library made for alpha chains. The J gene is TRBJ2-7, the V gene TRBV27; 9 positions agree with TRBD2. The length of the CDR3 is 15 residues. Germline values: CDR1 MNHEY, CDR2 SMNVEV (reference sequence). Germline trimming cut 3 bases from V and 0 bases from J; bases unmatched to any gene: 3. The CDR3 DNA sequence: TGTGCCAGCAGTTTTGGCGGGAGGGCCTCCTACGAGCAGTACTTC. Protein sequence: CASSFGGRASYEQYF.